These T cell receptor beta chains were read from a single sample in a study of tumor-infiltrating lymphocytes in primary liver carcinoma. One entry per CDR3 protein, called by TCRdb with MiXCR from the multiplex PCR reads. The table has approximately 92,000 distinct CDR3 sequences, around 68% seen once; the top ten hold 27%. The sequencing sample was made of tumor-adjacent normal liver tissue. These receptor sequences come from a man between 35 and 55 years old with primary liver carcinoma and hepatitis B virus infection. Both conserved end residues are part of each CDR3. Size tells how often a clone was seen (once, few, many) or the class of an expanded clone, and some rows leave it out.

CDR3 protein,clone size,V gene
CASRDSYSNQPQHF,few,TRBV2
CASSYMISINSEQFF,many,TRBV6-6
CASIPDPGGLYEQYF,.,TRBV14
CSATGGSGNTIYF,.,TRBV20-1
CASSVAHLTDTQYF,.,TRBV9
CASSLGPLREQYF,.,TRBV14
CASSLGEGGWETQYF,.,TRBV5-1
CANSLGDNTDTQYF,.,TRBV11-2
CAFTGTLNSPLHF,few,TRBV30
CSVAGERETQYF,.,TRBV29-1
CASSKIVTTNEKLFF,.,TRBV21-1
CASSLSGTSGRCEQSF,once,TRBV11-3
CASNLGRLQETQYF,.,TRBV5-1
CASSLGRQSYGYTF,medium-sized,TRBV11-2
CASRGYGAGKETQYF,once,TRBV28
CASSELGDSGGQYF,once,TRBV6-1
CSVVRVEMTAHVNTEAFF,many,TRBV29-1
CASSLGHTEAFF,.,TRBV11-2
CACSLINEQCF,.,TRBV13
CAVSESGGGDTEAIF,.,TRBV10-3
CASSLGLGPDKQYF,few,TRBV11-2
CAISEYREDRTQYF,.,TRBV10-3
CASSCGAGYNEQFF,once,TRBV6-5
CGNSFGRDNSPLHF,.,TRBV11-2
CDSSLGRTYGYTF,.,TRBV7-9
CVSSLEQAGEVDNEQFF,.,TRBV11-1
CTTSQDLSSGNFTYEQYF,once,TRBV14
CASSLCEGRNYGYTF,.,TRBV28
CASSRLVGEVEQFF,once,TRBV11-1
CACSPQAGSEHFF,.,TRBV11-2
CASSLDSVSGRAGELFF,.,TRBV7-2
CASRPAGGTAGNDNEQFF,.,TRBV11-2
CASSLPQGDFYGHTF,many,TRBV11-2
CASSLGMDNNSPLHF,.,TRBV5-4
CASNLGVTLPYEQHF,.,TRBV11-2
CASSEASGRTGTQYF,.,TRBV6-1
CASSREAGANVLTF,medium-sized,TRBV6-5
CASTWGNEQYF,many,TRBV28
CASSWAGTANTGELFF,.,TRBV5-1
CSVATGASGNTIYF,many,TRBV29-1
CASSLERSGSDVLTF,.,TRBV11-2
CSVLAGGPAAYIGELFF,.,TRBV29-1